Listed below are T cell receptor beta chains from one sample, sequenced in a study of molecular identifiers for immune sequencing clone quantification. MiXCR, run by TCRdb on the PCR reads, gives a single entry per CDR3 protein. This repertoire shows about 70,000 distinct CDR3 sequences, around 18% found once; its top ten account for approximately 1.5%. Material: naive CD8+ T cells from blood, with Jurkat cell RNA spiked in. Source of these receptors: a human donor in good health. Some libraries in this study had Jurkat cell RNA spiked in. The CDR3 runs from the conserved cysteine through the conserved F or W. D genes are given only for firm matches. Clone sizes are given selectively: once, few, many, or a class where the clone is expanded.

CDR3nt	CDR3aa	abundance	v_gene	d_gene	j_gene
TGTGCCAGCAGCCAAGTTGGATCGCAGGAGAAAGAGACCCAGTACTTC	CASSQVGSQEKETQYF	medium-sized	TRBV3-1	NA	TRBJ2-5
TGTGCCTGGAAAGGACTAGCGGGAGGGCCGAGTACCGGGGAGCTGTTTTTT	CAWKGLAGGPSTGELFF	many	TRBV30	TRBD2	TRBJ2-2
TGCAGTGCTAGAGACGCCAGCGGGAGGGCCGGGGCAGATACGCAGTATTTT	CSARDASGRAGADTQYF	many	TRBV20-1	TRBD2	TRBJ2-3
TGTGCCAGCAGCTTTGGACCTAGCGGGAGGGCAGATACGCAGTATTTT	CASSFGPSGRADTQYF	NA	TRBV5-4	TRBD2	TRBJ2-3
TGTGCCAGCAGTTTATTGTCGGGCAACACAGATACGCAGTATTTT	CASSLLSGNTDTQYF	many	TRBV27	NA	TRBJ2-3
TGCAGTGCTAGTTCCCAAAGCTCCTACAATGAGCAGTTCTTC	CSASSQSSYNEQFF	NA	TRBV20-1	NA	TRBJ2-1
TGTGCCAGCAGTTTCCAGACTCATTCAGGGGGACTGGGCACTGAAGCTTTCTTT	CASSFQTHSGGLGTEAFF	few	TRBV27	TRBD1	TRBJ1-1
TGCGCCAGCAGAAGCCGGGGAGGGCCAGATACGCAGTATTTT	CASRSRGGPDTQYF	many	TRBV5-1	TRBD2	TRBJ2-3
TGCAGTGCCAAGACTCTAGCGGGAAATGTCTACAATGAGCAGTTCTTC	CSAKTLAGNVYNEQFF	many	TRBV20-1	TRBD2	TRBJ2-1
TGTGCCACCAGTATGGCCGCATCTCAGCCCCAGCATTTT	CATSMAASQPQHF	NA	TRBV24-1	NA	TRBJ1-5
TGCAGCGTTGAAAGTCTGGGGTATGGCTACACCTTC	CSVESLGYGYTF	many	TRBV29-1	NA	TRBJ1-2
TGCGCCAGCAGCCACCGCGAGGCGCCGAGCTCCTACGAGCAGTACTTC	CASSHREAPSSYEQYF	many	TRBV4-1	NA	TRBJ2-7
TGTGCCAGCAGTTACCCTAATAATTCACCCCTCCACTTT	CASSYPNNSPLHF	many	TRBV6-6	NA	TRBJ1-6
TGTGCCAGCAGTCTTTACCCCAATAGCGGGAGTGGCGAGCAGTACTTC	CASSLYPNSGSGEQYF	many	TRBV6-5	TRBD2	TRBJ2-7
TGTGCCAGCAGTTTGACAGGGGGCGAGGCTTTCTTT	CASSLTGGEAFF	many	TRBV7-2	TRBD1	TRBJ1-1
TGTGCCAGCAGCTTTAGCCGGGTAGCGGGAGCGTACGAGCAGTGCTTC	CASSFSRVAGAYEQCF	NA	TRBV7-9	TRBD2	TRBJ2-7